This TCR beta chain was identified in a study of early T cells in non-severe SARS-CoV-2 infection. Study context: The authors sequenced bulk RNA from unsorted whole blood, leaving chains unpaired.

Per the germline V gene, CDR1 is MNHEY and CDR2 is SMNVEV (reference sequence). V was shortened by 5 bases and J by 3 bases, with 11 bases between the two germline ends. CDR3 length: 14 residues. Each single cDNA molecule received a unique molecular identifier. TCRdb redid the calling of the 5' RACE reads with MiXCR, one entry per CDR3 protein. The repertoire holds 45,000 or so distinct CDR3 sequences, with around 6.8% as singletons. J is TRBJ1-5 and V is TRBV27, with D perhaps matching TRBD1 (5 bases). Sequenced input: whole blood. The TCR originated in an adult who was a healthcare worker with PCR-confirmed SARS-CoV-2 infection or an uninfected control (not recorded which). The chain's CDR3 is CASSARVYNQPQHF. Written as DNA, the CDR3 is TGTGCCAGCAGTGCCAGGGTCTACAATCAGCCCCAGCATTTT.